A selection of T cell receptor beta chains follows, all from one sample in a study of cytomegalovirus exposure and HLA in healthy donors. Measured with immunoSEQ multiplex PCR; TCRdb has only the in-frame clones, and not every one. Of 95,000 to 150,000 clones detected, 77% appear once; the ten largest clones hold around 4%. Sample: PBMCs. These receptors came from a human donor in good health. The CDR3 runs from the conserved cysteine through the conserved F or W. The order of the fields is J gene, V gene, D gene, clone size, CDR3 length, CDR3 protein, CDR3 DNA. The D gene is left open where the match is weak. Size is stated for part of the rows, as once, few or many counts, or as a class when the clone is expanded.

>TRBJ2-7|TRBV5-8|-|-|15
CASSFRDLTSYEQYF
TGTGCCAGCAGCTTTCGAGACCTGACTTCCTACGAGCAGTACTTC
>TRBJ2-2|TRBV28|TRBD1|-|14
CASSPSRGPGELFF
TGTGCCAGCAGTCCCTCCAGGGGGCCCGGGGAGCTGTTTTTT
>TRBJ2-7|TRBV28|TRBD1|few|13
CASSRDRGAFRYF
TGTGCCAGCAGCCGGGACAGGGGTGCGTTTCGGTACTTC
>TRBJ1-1|TRBV28|TRBD1|once|15
CASSPPEGANTEAFF
TGTGCCAGCAGCCCCCCTGAGGGGGCGAACACTGAAGCTTTCTTT
>TRBJ2-7|TRBV20-1|TRBD1|-|11
CSAGQAYEQYF
TGCAGTGCCGGACAGGCCTACGAGCAGTACTTC
>TRBJ2-1|TRBV4-1|TRBD1|-|15
CASSPGDRDYNEQFF
TGCGCCAGCAGCCCGGGGGACAGGGACTACAATGAGCAGTTCTTC
>TRBJ2-1|TRBV6-5|TRBD2|once|16
CASSWPGTSGSNEQFF
TGTGCCAGCAGTTGGCCGGGGACTAGCGGGAGCAATGAGCAGTTCTTC
>TRBJ2-2|TRBV28|-|-|16
CASSLFQGGWTGELFF
TGTGCCAGCAGTTTATTCCAGGGAGGCTGGACCGGGGAGCTGTTTTTT
>TRBJ2-7|TRBV5-6|-|-|14
CASSQPGSQYEQYF
TGTGCCAGCAGCCAGCCAGGCAGCCAGTACGAGCAGTACTTC
>TRBJ2-3|TRBV15|TRBD2|-|18
CATSRDVVSGTSTDTQYF
TGTGCCACCAGCAGAGATGTTGTTAGCGGGACTAGCACAGATACGCAGTATTTT
>TRBJ1-1|TRBV19|TRBD1|-|14
CASSRTGVNTEAFF
TGTGCCAGTAGTAGGACAGGGGTGAACACTGAAGCTTTCTTT
>TRBJ2-1|TRBV5-1|TRBD2|-|17
CASSPPGLADSYNEQFF
TGCGCCAGCAGCCCACCGGGACTAGCGGACTCCTACAATGAGCAGTTCTTC
>TRBJ2-1|TRBV2|TRBD2|-|15
CASSDRAGVGNEQFF
TGTGCCAGCAGTGACAGAGCGGGAGTTGGTAATGAGCAGTTCTTC
>TRBJ2-1|TRBV13|TRBD2|-|16
CASSPPGLAGYNEQFF
TGTGCCAGCAGCCCTCCGGGACTAGCGGGGTACAATGAGCAGTTCTTC
>TRBJ2-2|TRBV28|TRBD2|-|15
CASSPWRGYTGELFF
TGTGCCAGCAGTCCATGGCGGGGGTACACCGGGGAGCTGTTTTTT
>TRBJ2-1|TRBV6-5|TRBD1|-|16
CASSYSSGTGGNEQFF
TGTGCCAGCAGTTACTCGAGTGGGACAGGGGGAAATGAGCAGTTCTTC
>TRBJ1-1|TRBV5-1|-|-|13
CASSLHSNTEAFF
TGCGCCAGCAGCTTACATTCGAACACTGAAGCTTTCTTT
>TRBJ2-1|TRBV6-4|TRBD2|-|14
CASSDPSGYNEQFF
TGTGCCAGCAGTGACCCTAGCGGCTACAATGAGCAGTTCTTC
>TRBJ1-2|TRBV20-1|-|-|11
CSASFRDGYTF
TGCAGTGCTAGTTTCAGGGATGGCTACACCTTC
>TRBJ1-5|TRBV15|-|-|16
CATSRDGAGINQPQHF
TGTGCCACCAGCAGAGATGGCGCAGGGATCAATCAGCCCCAGCATTTT
>TRBJ1-2|TRBV29-1|-|-|9
CSARDGYTF
TGCAGCGCCCGGGATGGCTACACCTTC
>TRBJ1-5|TRBV11-2|TRBD1|-|15
CASSFTGQGDQPQHF
TGTGCCAGCAGCTTCACAGGACAGGGTGATCAGCCCCAGCATTTT
>TRBJ2-1|TRBV19|TRBD1|-|15
CASSGTGTGENEQFF
TGTGCCAGTAGTGGGACCGGGACAGGGGAGAATGAGCAGTTCTTC
>TRBJ2-7|TRBV2|-|few|13
CASKTLPGGEQYF
TGTGCCAGCAAGACTCTGCCCGGTGGCGAGCAGTACTTC
>TRBJ1-4|TRBV15|TRBD1|-|19
CATSRGDSAFRATNEKLFF
TGTGCCACCAGCAGAGGGGACAGTGCATTCCGTGCAACTAATGAAAAACTGTTTTTT
>TRBJ2-7|TRBV6-6|TRBD2|-|14
CASSPASGTYEQYF
TGTGCCAGCAGTCCAGCTAGCGGGACCTACGAGCAGTACTTC
>TRBJ2-7|TRBV7-8|TRBD1|-|16
CASTLQGQGAAYEQYF
TGTGCCAGCACCCTGCAGGGACAGGGGGCAGCCTACGAGCAGTACTTC
>TRBJ2-1|TRBV7-3|-|-|15
CASSLFAGSNNEQFF
TGTGCCAGCAGCTTATTCGCGGGATCTAACAATGAGCAGTTCTTC
>TRBJ1-1|TRBV28|-|-|13
CASSDSGGTEAFF
TGTGCCAGCAGCGACAGTGGTGGGACTGAAGCTTTCTTT
>TRBJ2-2|TRBV27|-|-|14
CASSRNSITGELFF
TGTGCCAGCAGTAGAAACAGCATCACCGGGGAGCTGTTTTTT
>TRBJ1-4|TRBV15|-|-|17
CATSRGIPAGTNEKLFF
TGTGCCACCAGCAGAGGGATCCCCGCCGGGACTAATGAAAAACTGTTTTTT
>TRBJ2-7|TRBV27|TRBD1|-|16
CASRRTGTDGSWEQYF
TGTGCCAGCAGGCGGACAGGGACCGATGGATCGTGGGAGCAGTACTTC
>TRBJ2-5|TRBV20-1|-|-|11
CSANPGETQYF
TGCAGTGCCAACCCAGGGGAGACCCAGTACTTC
>TRBJ2-7|TRBV6-5|TRBD1|-|14
CASRPTGTSYEQYF
TGTGCCAGCAGACCGACAGGGACATCCTACGAGCAGTACTTC
>TRBJ2-1|TRBV10-3|TRBD2|-|15
CAISQAGTSINEQFF
TGTGCCATCAGCCAAGCCGGGACTAGCATAAATGAGCAGTTCTTC
>TRBJ1-1|TRBV27|-|-|15
CASSLLVSGNTEAFF
TGTGCCAGCAGTTTACTAGTCTCGGGGAACACTGAAGCTTTCTTT
>TRBJ2-1|TRBV5-1|-|few|15
CASSLGGTYYNEQFF
TGCGCCAGCAGCTTGGGGGGCACTTACTACAATGAGCAGTTCTTC
>TRBJ1-1|TRBV28|-|-|11
CAETVNTEAFF
TGTGCCGAGACAGTGAACACTGAAGCTTTCTTT
>TRBJ1-1|TRBV13|-|-|15
CASSFWTGENTEAFF
TGTGCCAGCAGCTTTTGGACCGGGGAGAACACTGAAGCTTTCTTT
>TRBJ2-7|TRBV5-6|-|-|16
CASRPNSRGLAYEQYF
TGTGCCAGCAGACCAAACTCCAGGGGTTTAGCCTACGAGCAGTACTTC